These 30 T cell receptor beta chains were all obtained from the same sample, sequenced in a study of early stage breast cancer tumors. The data were produced by immunoSEQ multiplex PCR, yet TCRdb's version contains in-frame clones alone and is incomplete. The sample gives around 11,000 clones, about 80% of which show up once; 14% is in the top ten. Material: breast tumor tissue. These receptors were taken from a person between 65 and 80 years old with breast cancer.

The rearrangement links TRBV27 to TRBJ1-5, with D possibly being TRBD1 (5 bases). The CDR3 consists of 14 residues. CDR1 and CDR2 (germline): MNHEY, SMNVEV (reference sequence). V was cut by 5 bases and J by 0 bases, with 8 bases left in between. DNA for the CDR3: TGTGCCAGCAGTCCGACAGCTAGCAATCAGCCCCAGCATTTT. This encodes CASSPTASNQPQHF.

The rearrangement links TRBV27 to TRBJ2-7; TRBD2 matches 12 bases. The CDR3 is made up of 13 amino acids. The germline V gene has CDR1 MNHEY and CDR2 SMNVEV (reference sequence). V shed 9 bases, J shed 4 bases, and the junction held 4 bases outside the gene matches. In DNA form, the CDR3 reads TGTGCCAGTAGGACTAGCGGGAATTACGAGCAGTACTTC. Its protein is CASRTSGNYEQYF.

The rearrangement joins TRBV11-3 to TRBJ2-1; D unresolved. The CDR3 extends over 12 amino acids. From germline, CDR1 is SGHNT and CDR2 YENEEA. Trimming removed 2 bases from V and 7 bases from J, with 6 bases in between. CDR3 sequence: CASSLPGNEQFF. The CDR3 nucleotides read TGTGCCAGCAGCTTACCCGGGAATGAGCAGTTCTTC.

The CDR3 region has the DNA TGTGCCAGCTCACCAGCGGCAGACTACGAGCAGTACTTC. This codes for CASSPAADYEQYF. V usage is TRBV18 and J usage is TRBJ2-7; D not resolved. Germline V CDR1 and CDR2: KGHSH, LQKENI. The CDR3 covers 13 residues. V dropped 2 bases and J dropped 3 bases, with 8 bases sitting between them.

The chain uses TRBV9 and TRBJ2-3; possible D gene TRBD2, 5 bases. V dropped 4 bases and J dropped 1 base, with 7 bases sitting between them. The CDR3 runs 13 residues. CDR1 is SGDLS and CDR2 is YYNGEE in the germline V gene. The chain's CDR3 is CASSRERTDTQYF. The CDR3 nucleotides read TGTGCCAGCAGCCGGGAACGCACAGATACGCAGTATTTT.

The chain joins TRBV7-2 to TRBJ1-2; 8 bases match TRBD1. This CDR3 comprises 14 residues. Losses at the gene ends were 0 bases for V and 8 bases for J; bases not matched to a gene: 5. The germline V gene encodes CDR1 SGHTA and CDR2 FQGNSA. CDR3 bases: TGTGCCAGCAGCTTAGCACAGGGGGAGGGGGGCTACACCTTC. This codes for CASSLAQGEGGYTF.

This rearrangement joins TRBV27 to TRBJ2-3; a possible D gene is TRBD2 (6 bases). The CDR3 consists of 15 residues. Germline V CDR1 and CDR2: MNHEY, SMNVEV (reference sequence). With 5 bases removed from V and 0 bases from J, the gap between germline ends came to 12 bases. CDR3 sequence reads: CASSGDFLSTDTQYF. The CDR3 DNA reads as TGTGCCAGCAGTGGGGACTTCCTTAGCACAGATACGCAGTATTTT.

This clone was detected only once. This chain joins TRBV21-1 and TRBJ1-5; TRBD1, as called in the table, went unchecked against the DNA. TRBV21-1 is labeled a pseudogene. This CDR3 is 17 amino acids long. The CDR3 reads CASSKEAGTGAHQPQHF. The CDR3 bases are TGTGCCAGCAGCAAAGAGGCCGGGACAGGGGCCCATCAGCCCCAGCATTTT.

V gene TRBV9 combines with J gene TRBJ1-3; TRBD1 is a possible D gene (6 bases). Germline V gene lookup returns CDR1 SGDLS and CDR2 YYNGEE. V dropped 3 bases and J dropped 1 base, with 17 bases sitting between them. This CDR3 is built from 17 residues. In DNA form, the CDR3 reads TGTGCCAGCAGCGCCCAACCCGGGACATTGTCTGGAAACACCATATATTTT. This gives the protein CASSAQPGTLSGNTIYF.

The chain recombines TRBV5-1 with TRBJ2-3, with D perhaps TRBD2 (6 bases). Trimming left V 4 bases short and J 3 bases short, with 18 bases between. The CDR3 covers 16 residues. From germline, CDR1 is SGHRS and CDR2 YFSETQ. The CDR3 sequence: CASSRSGADLTDTQYF. The CDR3 DNA follows: TGCGCCAGCAGCCGCTCGGGAGCGGACCTTACAGATACGCAGTATTTT.

V and J are TRBV19 and TRBJ2-1, with TRBD1 identical over 9 bases. Germline trimming cut 5 bases from V and 7 bases from J; bases unmatched to any gene: 9. This CDR3 spans 15 amino acids. The V gene's germline CDR1 is LNHDA and CDR2 SQIVND (reference sequence). CDR3 sequence: CASSEPGQGGNEQFF. Here the CDR3 DNA reads TGTGCCAGTAGTGAACCGGGACAGGGAGGGAATGAGCAGTTCTTC.

V gene TRBV27 combines with J gene TRBJ1-5; the D gene is possibly TRBD1 (5 bases). Deletions cut 6 bases from V and 2 bases from J, with 11 bases between. The CDR3 has 14 amino acids. Germline CDR1 reads MNHEY; CDR2 reads SMNVEV (reference sequence). CDR3 region: CASRRDRGNQPQHF. In nucleotides, the CDR3 is TGTGCCAGCAGGCGGGACCGGGGCAATCAGCCCCAGCATTTT.

V gene TRBV23-1 combines with J gene TRBJ2-5, with TRBD1 identical over 7 bases. TRBV23-1 is sorted into the ORF group, with uncertain function. The ends lost 2 bases at V and 1 base at J; junction bases unmatched: 4. This CDR3 spans 15 amino acids. In DNA, the CDR3 is TGCGCCAGCAGTCAAAGGGACAGACCCCAAGAGACCCAGTACTTC. Translation: CASSQRDRPQETQYF.

The V call is TRBV19, the J call TRBJ1-1; D call uncertain. Trimming removed 5 bases from V and 4 bases from J, with 14 bases in between. This CDR3 contains 14 residues. The germline V gene has CDR1 LNHDA and CDR2 SQIVND (reference sequence). For the CDR3, the DNA is TGTGCCAGTAGTCTGCGTGTGGAGGGCACTGAAGCTTTCTTT. Translating gives CASSLRVEGTEAFF.

The chain employs TRBV27 and TRBJ1-5, with 7 bases aligning to TRBD1. The CDR3 runs to 15 residues. Germline values: CDR1 MNHEY, CDR2 SMNVEV (reference sequence). Trimming removed 0 bases from V and 2 bases from J; junction bases left unmatched: 1. CDR3: CASSLSQGGNQPQHF. CDR3 nucleotide sequence: TGTGCCAGCAGTTTATCGCAGGGGGGCAATCAGCCCCAGCATTTT.

This chain joins TRBV7-2 and TRBJ1-5; D perhaps matches TRBD1 (5 bases). CDR3 length: 13 amino acids. Germline CDR1 reads SGHTA; CDR2 reads FQGNSA. The V end was cut by 2 bases, the J end by 6 bases, with 8 bases between. CDR3 nucleotides: TGTGCCAGCAGCTTAATAGGGGTTCAGCCCCAGCATTTT. It encodes CASSLIGVQPQHF.

The chain has TRBV5-8 and TRBJ2-1; 8 bases align to TRBD2. The CDR3 is made up of 15 amino acids. V was clipped by 0 bases and J by 8 bases; unmatched bases: 7. Germline lookup yields CDR1 SGHTS and CDR2 YDEGEE. The CDR3 reads CASSLEYAGGHEQFF. The CDR3, as DNA: TGTGCCAGCAGCTTGGAATATGCGGGGGGTCATGAGCAGTTCTTC.

Written as DNA, the CDR3 is TGTGCCAGCAGTGACAAACAGGGGACCAATTCACCCCTCCACTTT. Amino acid sequence: CASSDKQGTNSPLHF. This rearrangement joins TRBV25-1 to TRBJ1-6, with 7 nucleotides matching TRBD1. The CDR3 is 15 amino acids. V trimming: 3 bases; J trimming: 7 bases; junction bases outside the gene matches: 6. The germline gives CDR1 MGHDK, CDR2 SYGVNS.

This rearrangement joins TRBV5-1 to TRBJ2-3; a weak D match, TRBD2 (5 bases). Germline V gene data show CDR1 as SGHRS and CDR2 as YFSETQ. The CDR3 loop spans 15 amino acids. Between the trimmed V and J ends, which lost 3 bases and 0 bases, there was a span of 11 bases. The CDR3 loop is CASSSAVSSTDTQYF. CDR3 coding DNA: TGCGCCAGCAGCTCAGCGGTCTCTAGCACAGATACGCAGTATTTT.

This clone has more than one count but fewer than ten. The CDR3 reads CASSSRTGVYYGYTF. The DNA of the CDR3 is TGTGCCAGCAGTTCTAGGACAGGGGTGTACTATGGCTACACCTTC. The genes are TRBV28 and TRBJ1-2, with TRBD1 matching 9 bases. The CDR3 consists of 15 residues. CDR1 is MDHEN, CDR2 SYDVKM, per germline. V was pared by 4 bases and J by 3 bases, with 6 bases of the junction left unmatched.

The V call is TRBV7-2, the J call TRBJ2-1, with 7 bases identical to TRBD2. Germline values: CDR1 SGHTA, CDR2 FQGNSA. Trimming cost V 5 bases and J 9 bases; bases outside gene matches: 13. This CDR3 spans 15 amino acids. The CDR3 loop reads CASSPGLGTTGEQFF. In DNA form, the CDR3 reads TGTGCCAGCAGCCCCGGACTCGGGACTACGGGTGAGCAGTTCTTC.

The chain recombines TRBV5-1 with TRBJ1-2; TRBD1 matches 7 bases. The CDR3 runs to 12 residues. The V gene end was trimmed by 4 bases and the J gene end by 10 bases; junction bases not matched to a gene: 7. The germline CDR1 and CDR2 sequences are SGHRS and YFSETQ. CDR3 loop: CASSPRQGTYTF. DNA for the CDR3: TGCGCCAGCAGCCCCAGACAGGGAACCTACACCTTC.

This chain links TRBV9 with TRBJ1-2; D is undetermined. CDR1 and CDR2 from the germline V gene are SGDLS and YYNGEE. The V end was cut by 0 bases, the J end by 1 base, with 13 bases between. The CDR3 runs 16 residues. The CDR3 DNA follows: TGTGCCAGCAGCGTAGGGGAGAGGGCCCTTAACTATGGCTACACCTTC. Translation: CASSVGERALNYGYTF.

This clone appeared a single time. The chain employs TRBV6-5 and TRBJ2-7; 9 bases are shared with TRBD2. J lost 7 bases, V lost 6 bases, and 10 bases had no gene match. This CDR3 region has 14 residues. Germline CDR1 reads MNHEY; CDR2 reads SVGAGI. The CDR3 region is CASRGRGGQEEQYF. Written as DNA, the CDR3 is TGTGCCAGCAGAGGGCGGGGGGGCCAGGAAGAGCAGTACTTC.

The chain recombines TRBV9 with TRBJ2-7; 8 positions agree with TRBD2. V gave up 4 bases and J gave up 2 bases; unmatched junction bases: 5. Per the germline V gene, CDR1 is SGDLS and CDR2 is YYNGEE. The CDR3 totals 14 residues. The CDR3 is CASSPRGGAYEQYF. In DNA, the CDR3 is TGTGCCAGCAGCCCCCGGGGGGGCGCCTACGAGCAGTACTTC.

This chain links TRBV4-3 with TRBJ1-2; weak D call: TRBD1 (6 bases). Germline loops: CDR1 LGHNA, CDR2 YSLEER. V was clipped by 4 bases and J by 6 bases, with 21 bases between them. The CDR3 spans 16 residues. CDR3 DNA sequence: TGCGCCAGCAGCCCAGACCTCGGGGGGCGACGTAATGGCTACACCTTC. Translating it yields CASSPDLGGRRNGYTF.

The rearrangement joins TRBV6-5 to TRBJ1-2; D is ambiguous. The germline V gene encodes CDR1 MNHEY and CDR2 SVGAGI. The CDR3 loop spans 12 amino acids. Trimming shortened V by 6 bases and J by 4 bases, and 9 bases separated the two germline ends. The CDR3 sequence is CASRTEIYGYTF. The CDR3 nucleotides are TGTGCCAGCAGAACGGAGATCTATGGCTACACCTTC.

This clone came up a few times. The rearrangement uses TRBV6-6 and TRBJ1-5; perhaps TRBD1 as D (5 bases). The CDR3 sequence is 12 residues long. Germline V gene lookup returns CDR1 MNHNY and CDR2 SVGAGI (reference sequence). CDR3: CATSRVNQPQHF. Written as DNA, the CDR3 is TGTGCTACAAGCAGGGTCAATCAGCCCCAGCATTTT.

This clone was recorded only once. J is TRBJ2-2 and V is TRBV10-3; D is uncertain. Germline CDR1 and CDR2: ENHRY and SYGVKD. V was cut by 7 bases and J by 3 bases, with 12 bases left in between. CDR3 length equals 14 residues. CDR3 region: CAIKIDTYTGELFF. The CDR3 DNA sequence: TGTGCCATCAAAATAGACACTTACACCGGGGAGCTGTTTTTT.

By frequency in the sample, this clone is medium-sized. Here the CDR3 reads CASSEEETGGQPQHF. The CDR3 coding sequence is TGTGCCAGCAGTGAAGAAGAGACAGGGGGGCAGCCCCAGCATTTT. This sequence joins TRBV2 and TRBJ1-5; 9 nucleotides align to TRBD1. This CDR3 region has 15 residues. Per the germline V gene, CDR1 is SNHLY and CDR2 is FYNNEI. Unmatched junction bases numbered 5, after V lost 1 base and J lost 7 bases.